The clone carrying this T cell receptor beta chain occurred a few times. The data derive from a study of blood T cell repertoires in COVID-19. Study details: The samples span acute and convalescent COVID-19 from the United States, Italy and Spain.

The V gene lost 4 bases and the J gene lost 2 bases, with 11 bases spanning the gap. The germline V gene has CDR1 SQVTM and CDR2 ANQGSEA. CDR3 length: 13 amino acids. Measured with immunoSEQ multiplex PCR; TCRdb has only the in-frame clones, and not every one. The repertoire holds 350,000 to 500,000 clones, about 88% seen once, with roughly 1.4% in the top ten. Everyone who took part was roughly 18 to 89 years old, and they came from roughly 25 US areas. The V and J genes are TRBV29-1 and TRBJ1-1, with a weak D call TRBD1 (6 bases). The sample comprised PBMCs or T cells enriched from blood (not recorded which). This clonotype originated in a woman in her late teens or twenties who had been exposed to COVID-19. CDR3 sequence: CSVGEGVNTEAFF. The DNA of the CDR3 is TGCAGCGTTGGCGAGGGGGTTAACACTGAAGCTTTCTTT.